The 12 T cell receptor beta chains below all came from one sample that was sequenced in a study of blood T cell repertoires in COVID-19. The method was immunoSEQ multiplex PCR; TCRdb's version includes in-frame clones alone and lacks a portion of them. This table has some 150,000 clones, roughly 80% appearing once. Sequencing was carried out using peripheral blood. All receptors derive from a woman between 65 and 79 years old with COVID-19, enrolled during active disease.

The chain links TRBV6-5 to TRBJ2-5, with D tentatively TRBD2 (6 bases). The V and J ends lost 4 bases and 5 bases respectively, with 14 bases between them. CDR3 size: 14 residues. Per the germline V gene, CDR1 is MNHEY and CDR2 is SVGAGI. CDR3 amino acids: CASSSVGGWETQYF. CDR3 coding DNA: TGTGCCAGCAGTTCCGTCGGGGGTTGGGAGACCCAGTACTTC.

The V and J genes are TRBV27 and TRBJ2-7, with a possible D match to TRBD1 (6 bases). The CDR3 totals 15 residues. The V gene lost 2 bases and the J gene lost 0 bases, with 11 bases spanning the gap. Germline V CDR1 and CDR2: MNHEY, SMNVEV (reference sequence). The CDR3 DNA reads as TGTGCCAGCAGTTTAGCGGGCAGGGGCTCCTACGAGCAGTACTTC. Protein sequence: CASSLAGRGSYEQYF.

The V call is TRBV19, the J call TRBJ1-2, with TRBD1 as a possible D gene (6 bases). The CDR3 has 15 residues. Per germline, CDR1 LNHDA and CDR2 SQIVND (reference sequence). V was cut by 5 bases and J by 6 bases, with 19 bases left in between. The CDR3 is CASSATLLTGNGYTF. Written as DNA, the CDR3 is TGTGCCAGTAGTGCAACCCTACTAACAGGGAATGGCTACACCTTC.

The CDR3 region is CASSSRQGREQYV. The CDR3 DNA is TGTGCCAGCAGCTCGCGACAGGGGAGAGAGCAGTACGTC. The chain uses TRBV6-2 or TRBV6-3 and TRBJ2-7; TRBD1 matches 8 bases. The CDR3 sequence is 13 residues long. V gave up 6 bases and J gave up 7 bases; unmatched junction bases: 8. The germline V gene encodes CDR1 MNHEY and CDR2 SVGEGT.

V gene TRBV29-1 combines with J gene TRBJ2-1; D unclear. CDR3 size: 13 residues. Trimming took off 6 bases at V and 7 bases at J, with 16 bases between the two ends. Germline V gene lookup returns CDR1 SQVTM and CDR2 ANQGSEA. The CDR3 here is CSVGKSVTNEQFF. CDR3 nucleotides: TGCAGCGTGGGCAAAAGCGTAACAAATGAGCAGTTCTTC.

This clone was counted only a few times. The V and J genes are TRBV5-1 and TRBJ2-1, with D tentatively TRBD1 (5 bases). The CDR3 is 13 residues long. Germline CDR1 SGHRS, CDR2 YFSETQ. The V and J ends lost 7 bases and 9 bases respectively, with 17 bases between them. CDR3 sequence (DNA): TGCGCCAGCTCAGCTTATACAGGCGGTGAGCAGTTCTTC. Its translation: CASSAYTGGEQFF.

This clone was seen only once. The germline gene is not matched at one end of the junction; a read error may be the cause. The CDR3 is CASSLGAGVTDEQYF. CDR3 DNA sequence: TGTGCTAGCAGCCTGGGGGCGGGAGTCACGGACGAGCAGTACTTC. The V and J genes are TRBV7-7 and TRBJ2-7; possibly TRBD2 for D (7 bases). Germline CDR1 SSHAT, CDR2 FNYEAQ (reference sequence). This CDR3 has 15 amino acids.

CDR3 in DNA: TGTGCCAGCAGTGAGGGGCAGAATCAGCCCCAGCATTTT. This sequence encodes CASSEGQNQPQHF. The rearrangement joins TRBV6-1 to TRBJ1-5; tentative D call: TRBD1 (5 bases). The V end lost 3 bases, the J end lost 4 bases, and 7 bases lay between the germline ends. Germline V lookup: CDR1 MNHNS, CDR2 SASEGT. The CDR3 totals 13 residues.

This chain uses TRBV5-1 with TRBJ1-4, with TRBD1 identical over 9 bases. V shed 0 bases, J shed 8 bases, and the junction held 17 bases outside the gene matches. Germline V gives CDR1 SGHRS, CDR2 YFSETQ. This CDR3 is built from 19 residues. CDR3 in amino acids: CASSLDPPGQGIMGEKLFF. CDR3 coding DNA: TGCGCCAGCAGCTTGGATCCCCCCGGACAGGGGATTATGGGCGAAAAACTGTTTTTT.

V gene TRBV30 combines with J gene TRBJ2-3; weak D call: TRBD2 (6 bases). The CDR3 has 14 residues. The germline V gene has CDR1 GTSNPN and CDR2 SVGIG (reference sequence). Between the trimmed V and J ends, which lost 4 bases and 2 bases, there was a span of 13 bases. The CDR3 sequence is CAWNPGTFTDTQYF. CDR3 in DNA: TGTGCCTGGAACCCAGGGACTTTCACAGATACGCAGTATTTT.

The CDR3 DNA follows: TGTGCCAGCAGTTCCGTCAGGGCAGCTAATGAAAAACTGTTTTTT. Amino acid sequence: CASSSVRAANEKLFF. The chain is built from TRBV6-5 and TRBJ1-4; possibly TRBD1 for D (5 bases). The CDR3 spans 15 residues. Deletions cut 4 bases from V and 3 bases from J, with 12 bases between. Germline V gene lookup returns CDR1 MNHEY and CDR2 SVGAGI.

The chain carries TRBV6-5 and TRBJ2-1, with TRBD2 matching over 8 bases. V lost 6 bases, J lost 5 bases, and 9 bases stayed unmatched. The CDR3 is 15 amino acids. From germline, CDR1 is MNHEY and CDR2 SVGAGI. CDR3 sequence: CASSNGGAWNNEQFF. CDR3 coding DNA: TGTGCCAGCAGCAACGGGGGGGCCTGGAACAATGAGCAGTTCTTC.